A single TCR beta chain is shown here with its context. Its antigen is still unknown. When the RNA was reverse transcribed, random hexamers were used with an input of roughly 0.45 to 1 ug. Across 54 Vbeta and 13 Jbeta, TCR beta CDR3 was amplified with immunoSEQ multiplex PCR. From the immunoSEQ multiplex PCR reads, TCRdb called clonotypes with MiXCR, one entry per CDR3 protein. The data show under 300,000 distinct CDR3 sequences, almost 97% seen once. This sample was taken from a study of CD8 T cells in Susac syndrome. Study conclusions and caveats: Within Susac syndrome CD4+ T cell repertoires, clonal expansion was not evident.

V shed 1 base and J shed 4 bases, with 4 bases lying between them. Germline CDR1 is KGHDR and CDR2 is SFDVKD. This CDR3 region has 13 residues. The receptor was derived from a human donor with Susac syndrome. What was sequenced was CD4+ T cells from PBMCs. This chain connects TRBV24-1 to TRBJ2-1; D unresolved. CDR3 in DNA: TGTGCCACCAGTGATTTTTATTACAATGAGCAGTTCTTC. This translates into CATSDFYYNEQFF.